The clone carrying this T cell receptor beta chain was seen a handful of times. CDR1 is LGHNA and CDR2 is YNFKEQ in the germline V gene. This CDR3 is 17 amino acids long. V lost 1 base and J 4 bases, leaving 18 bases between the germline ends. The repertoire was sequenced with immunoSEQ multiplex PCR; TCRdb's copy has only in-frame clones and lacks some. Among around 100,000 clones listed, more than 75% were seen once. This sample stems from a study of radiotherapy plus CTLA-4 blockade in lung cancer. This TCR derives from a human donor with non-small cell lung cancer that progressed on radiotherapy plus ipilimumab. Some clones in this sample may be carry-over from other donors' samples. The specimen was peripheral blood, collected from a patient treated with radiotherapy plus ipilimumab. The chain carries TRBV4-2 and TRBJ2-3; D may be TRBD1 or TRBD2 (5 bases each). CDR3 coding DNA: TGTGCCAGCAGCCAAGTTTCGGGGCAGGGCCGTCCAGATACGCAGTATTTT. Protein sequence: CASSQVSGQGRPDTQYF.